The sequence of this T cell receptor beta chain was determined in a study of blood T cells in healthy people across ages. General study points: Unsorted PBMCs prevented conclusive naive versus antigen-experienced comparison. Both higher diversity and more naive CD4+ cells marked long-lived donors when set against aged donors. A strong correlation was found between TCR beta diversity and the percentage of naive T cells.

Germline V gene data show CDR1 as MNHEY and CDR2 as SVGAGI. Trimming left V 5 bases short and J 2 bases short, with 11 bases between. There are 14 residues in the CDR3. A minimum of 7 million PBMCs was isolated per sample. Primers used in a second PCR of roughly 7 to 12 cycles were a sample-barcoded 5' primer and a J-beta primer mix. Using its own MiXCR run on the 5' RACE reads, TCRdb lists one record per CDR3 protein. This sample has 780,000 or so distinct CDR3 sequences, with approximately 60% found just once. This clonotype was found many times. The antigen is undetermined. This chain links TRBV6-5 with TRBJ2-3, with D possibly being TRBD2 (5 bases). Sequencing was done on a sample of blood. The TCR comes from a middle-aged man in good health. The CDR3 reads CASSNGDYTDTQYF. DNA for the CDR3: TGTGCCAGCAGTAACGGTGACTACACAGATACGCAGTATTTT.